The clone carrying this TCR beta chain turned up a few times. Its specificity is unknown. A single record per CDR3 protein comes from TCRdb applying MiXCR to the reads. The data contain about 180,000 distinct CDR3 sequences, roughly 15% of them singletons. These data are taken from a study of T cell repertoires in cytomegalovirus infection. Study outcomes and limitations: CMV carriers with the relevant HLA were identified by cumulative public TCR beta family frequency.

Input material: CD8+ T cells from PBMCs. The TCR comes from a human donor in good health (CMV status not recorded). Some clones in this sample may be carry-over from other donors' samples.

The chain's CDR3 is CASSYLDSNTEAFF. In DNA form, the CDR3 reads TGTGCCAGCAGCTACCTGGACAGCAACACTGAAGCTTTCTTT. This chain links TRBV7-9 with TRBJ1-1; TRBD1 is a possible D gene (6 bases). Germline V gene data show CDR1 as SEHNR and CDR2 as FQNEAQ (reference sequence). V lost 4 bases to trimming and J lost 2 bases, with 11 bases between them. The CDR3 runs 14 residues. The variable domain in full, completed from reference TRBV7-9 and TRBJ1-1, reads DTGVSQNPRHKITKRGQNVTFRCDPISEHNRLYWYRQTLGQGPEFLTYFQNEAQLEKSRLLSDRFSAERPKGSFSTLEIQRTEQGDSAMYLCASSYLDSNTEAFFGQGTRLTVV.